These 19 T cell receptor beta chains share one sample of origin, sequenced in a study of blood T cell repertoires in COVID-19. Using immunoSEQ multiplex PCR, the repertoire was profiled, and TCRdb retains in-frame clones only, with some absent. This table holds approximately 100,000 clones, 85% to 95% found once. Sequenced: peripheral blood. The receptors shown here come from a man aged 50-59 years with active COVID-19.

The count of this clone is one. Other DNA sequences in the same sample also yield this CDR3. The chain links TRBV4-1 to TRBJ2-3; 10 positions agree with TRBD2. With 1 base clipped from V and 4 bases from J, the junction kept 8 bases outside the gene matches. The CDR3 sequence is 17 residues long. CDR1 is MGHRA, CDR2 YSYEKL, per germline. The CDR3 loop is CASSQGRLAGGADTQYF. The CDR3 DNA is TGCGCCAGCAGCCAAGGCAGGTTAGCGGGAGGAGCAGATACGCAGTATTTT.

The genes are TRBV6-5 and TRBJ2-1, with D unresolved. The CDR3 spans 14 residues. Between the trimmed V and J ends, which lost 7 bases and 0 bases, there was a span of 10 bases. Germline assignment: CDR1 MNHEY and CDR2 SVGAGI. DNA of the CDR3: TGTGCCAGCAACGTCGCGGTCTCCTACAATGAGCAGTTCTTC. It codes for CASNVAVSYNEQFF.

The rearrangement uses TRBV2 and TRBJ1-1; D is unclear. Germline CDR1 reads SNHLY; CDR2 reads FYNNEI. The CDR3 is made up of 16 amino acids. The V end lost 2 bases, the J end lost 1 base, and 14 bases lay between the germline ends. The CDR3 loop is CASSERRGMGNTEAFF. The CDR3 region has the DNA TGTGCCAGCAGTGAACGCCGAGGGATGGGGAACACTGAAGCTTTCTTT.

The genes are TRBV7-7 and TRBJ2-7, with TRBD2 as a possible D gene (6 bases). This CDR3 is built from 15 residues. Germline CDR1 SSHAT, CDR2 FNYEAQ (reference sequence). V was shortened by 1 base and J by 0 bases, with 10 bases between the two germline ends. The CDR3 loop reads CASSLGLGDSYEQYF. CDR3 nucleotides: TGTGCCAGCAGCTTAGGACTAGGGGACTCCTACGAGCAGTACTTC.

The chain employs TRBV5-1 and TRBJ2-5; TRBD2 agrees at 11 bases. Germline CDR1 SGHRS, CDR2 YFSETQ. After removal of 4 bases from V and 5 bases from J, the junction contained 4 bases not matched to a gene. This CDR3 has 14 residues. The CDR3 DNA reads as TGCGCCAGCAGCCGGACTAGCGGGTCGGAGACCCAGTACTTC. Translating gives CASSRTSGSETQYF.

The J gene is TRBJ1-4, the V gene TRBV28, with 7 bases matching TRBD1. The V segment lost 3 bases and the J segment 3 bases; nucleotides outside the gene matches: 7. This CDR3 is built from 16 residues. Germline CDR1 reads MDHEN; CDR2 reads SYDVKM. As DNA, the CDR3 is TGTGCCAGCAGTTTGAACCAACAGGGGTCTAATGAAAAACTGTTTTTT. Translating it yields CASSLNQQGSNEKLFF.

The CDR3 nucleotides are TGCGCCAGCAGCTTGCCGACAGAAAAGTACACCTACGAGCAGTACTTC. Protein: CASSLPTEKYTYEQYF. V usage is TRBV5-1 and J usage is TRBJ2-7, with D possibly TRBD1 on 5 matching bases. This CDR3 is 16 amino acids long. V shed 1 base and J shed 2 bases, with 16 bases lying between them. CDR1 SGHRS and CDR2 YFSETQ come from the germline V gene.

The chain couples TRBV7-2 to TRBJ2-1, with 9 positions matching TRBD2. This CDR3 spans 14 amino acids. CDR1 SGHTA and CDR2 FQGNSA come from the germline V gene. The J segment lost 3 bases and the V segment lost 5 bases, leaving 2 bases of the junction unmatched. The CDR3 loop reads CASSQTSGYNEQFF. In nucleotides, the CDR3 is TGTGCCAGCAGCCAGACTAGCGGCTACAATGAGCAGTTCTTC. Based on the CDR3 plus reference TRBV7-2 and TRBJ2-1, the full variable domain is GAGVSQSPSNKVTEKGKDVELRCDPISGHTALYWYRQSLGQGLEFLIYFQGNSAPDKSGLPSDRFSAERTGGSVSTLTIQRTQQEDSAVYLCASSQTSGYNEQFFGPGTRLTVL.

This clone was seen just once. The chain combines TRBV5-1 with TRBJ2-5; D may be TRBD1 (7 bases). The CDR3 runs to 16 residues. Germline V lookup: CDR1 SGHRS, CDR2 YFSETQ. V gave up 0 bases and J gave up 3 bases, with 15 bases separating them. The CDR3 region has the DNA TGCGCCAGCAGCTTGGACGTCGCGGGACAGAAAGAGACCCAGTACTTC. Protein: CASSLDVAGQKETQYF.

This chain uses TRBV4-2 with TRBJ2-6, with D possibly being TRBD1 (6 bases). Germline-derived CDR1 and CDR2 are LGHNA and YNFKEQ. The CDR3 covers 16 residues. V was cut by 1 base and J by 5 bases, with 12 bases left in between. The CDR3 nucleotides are TGTGCCAGCAGCCAAGGTACAGGGCCTCGGGCCAACGTCCTGACTTTC. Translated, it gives CASSQGTGPRANVLTF.

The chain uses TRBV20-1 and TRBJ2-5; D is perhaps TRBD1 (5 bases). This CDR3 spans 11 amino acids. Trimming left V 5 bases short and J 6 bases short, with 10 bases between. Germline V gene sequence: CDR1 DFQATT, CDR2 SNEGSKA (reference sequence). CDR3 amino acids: CSALQAKTQYF. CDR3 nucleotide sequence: TGCAGTGCTCTACAGGCCAAGACCCAGTACTTC.

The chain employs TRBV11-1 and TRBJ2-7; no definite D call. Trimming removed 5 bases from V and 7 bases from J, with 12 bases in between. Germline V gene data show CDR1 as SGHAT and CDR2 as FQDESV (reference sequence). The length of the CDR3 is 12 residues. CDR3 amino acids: CASSRLDHEQYF. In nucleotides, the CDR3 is TGTGCCAGCAGCCGACTCGATCATGAGCAGTACTTC.

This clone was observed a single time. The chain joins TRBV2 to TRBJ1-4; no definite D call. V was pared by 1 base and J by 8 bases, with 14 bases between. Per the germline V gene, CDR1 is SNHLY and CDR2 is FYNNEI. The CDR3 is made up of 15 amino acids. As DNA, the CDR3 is TGTGCCAGCAGTGAAGAGGGCCTAGCATCGGAAAAACTGTTTTTT. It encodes CASSEEGLASEKLFF.

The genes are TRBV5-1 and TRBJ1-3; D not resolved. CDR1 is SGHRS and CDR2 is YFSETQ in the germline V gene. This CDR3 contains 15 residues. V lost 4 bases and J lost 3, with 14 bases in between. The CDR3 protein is CASSAAGSGGNTIYF. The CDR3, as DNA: TGCGCCAGCAGCGCCGCGGGGAGTGGTGGAAACACCATATATTTT. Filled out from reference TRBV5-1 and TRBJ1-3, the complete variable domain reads KAGVTQTPRYLIKTRGQQVTLSCSPISGHRSVSWYQQTPGQGLQFLFEYFSETQRNKGNFPGRFSGRQFSNSRSEMNVSTLELGDSALYLCASSAAGSGGNTIYFGEGSWLTVV.

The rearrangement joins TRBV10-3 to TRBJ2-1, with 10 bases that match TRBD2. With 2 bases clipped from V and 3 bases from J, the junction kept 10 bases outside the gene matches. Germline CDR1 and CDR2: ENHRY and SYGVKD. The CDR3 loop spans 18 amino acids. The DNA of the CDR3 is TGTGCCATCAGTGAGGCCGAACTAGCGGGGCCCCTCTACAATGAGCAGTTCTTC. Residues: CAISEAELAGPLYNEQFF.

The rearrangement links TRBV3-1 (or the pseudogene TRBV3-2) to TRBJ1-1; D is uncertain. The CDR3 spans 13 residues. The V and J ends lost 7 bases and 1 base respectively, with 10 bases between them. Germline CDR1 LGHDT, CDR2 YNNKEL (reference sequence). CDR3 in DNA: TGTGCCAGCACCCGAGGAGGGAACACTGAAGCTTTCTTT. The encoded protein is CASTRGGNTEAFF.

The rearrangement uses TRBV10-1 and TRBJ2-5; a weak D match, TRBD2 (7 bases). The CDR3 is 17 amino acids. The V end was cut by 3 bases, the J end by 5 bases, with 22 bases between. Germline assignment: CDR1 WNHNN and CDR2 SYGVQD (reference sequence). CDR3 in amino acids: CASSDGLRGGAEETQYF. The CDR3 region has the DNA TGCGCCAGCAGTGATGGTTTGAGGGGGGGGGCTGAGGAGACCCAGTACTTC.

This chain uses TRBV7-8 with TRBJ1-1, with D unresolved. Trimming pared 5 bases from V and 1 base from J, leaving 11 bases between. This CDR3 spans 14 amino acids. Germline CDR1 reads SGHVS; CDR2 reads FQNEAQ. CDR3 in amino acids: CASSPSRGNTEAFF. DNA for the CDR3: TGTGCCAGCAGCCCGAGTCGAGGGAACACTGAAGCTTTCTTT. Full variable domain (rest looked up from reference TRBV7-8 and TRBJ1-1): GAGVSQSPRYKVAKRGQDVALRCDPISGHVSLFWYQQALGQGPEFLTYFQNEAQLDKSGLPSDRFFAERPEGSVSTLKIQRTQQEDSAVYLCASSPSRGNTEAFFGQGTRLTVV.

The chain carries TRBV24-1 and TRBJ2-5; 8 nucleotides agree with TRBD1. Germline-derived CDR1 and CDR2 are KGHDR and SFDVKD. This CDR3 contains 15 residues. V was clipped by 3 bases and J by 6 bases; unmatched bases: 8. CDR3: CATSDQGARGKTQYF. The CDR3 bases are TGTGCCACCAGTGATCAGGGGGCCCGGGGGAAGACCCAGTACTTC.